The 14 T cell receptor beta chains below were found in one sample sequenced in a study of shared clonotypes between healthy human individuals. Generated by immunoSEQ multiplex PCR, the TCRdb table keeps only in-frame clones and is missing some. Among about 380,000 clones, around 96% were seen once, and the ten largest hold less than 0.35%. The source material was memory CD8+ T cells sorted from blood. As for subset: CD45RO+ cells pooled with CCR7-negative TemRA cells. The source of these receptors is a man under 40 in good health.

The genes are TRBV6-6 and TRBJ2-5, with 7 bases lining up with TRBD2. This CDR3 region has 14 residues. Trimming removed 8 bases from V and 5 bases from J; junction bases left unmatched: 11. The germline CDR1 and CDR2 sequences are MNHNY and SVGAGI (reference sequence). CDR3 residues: CASGSSGTWETQYF. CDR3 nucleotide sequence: TGTGCCAGCGGCTCCAGCGGGACTTGGGAGACCCAGTACTTC.

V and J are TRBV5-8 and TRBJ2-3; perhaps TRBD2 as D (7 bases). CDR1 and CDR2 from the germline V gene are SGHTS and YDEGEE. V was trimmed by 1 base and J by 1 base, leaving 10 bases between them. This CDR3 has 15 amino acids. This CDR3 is CASSLMGGRTDTQYF. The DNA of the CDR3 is TGTGCCAGCAGCTTGATGGGGGGGCGCACAGATACGCAGTATTTT.

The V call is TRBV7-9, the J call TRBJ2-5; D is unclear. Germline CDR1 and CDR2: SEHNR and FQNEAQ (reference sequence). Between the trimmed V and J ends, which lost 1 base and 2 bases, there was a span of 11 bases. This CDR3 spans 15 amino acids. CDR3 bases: TGTGCCAGCAGCTTAGTCCGAAGCCAACAAGAGACCCAGTACTTC. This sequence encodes CASSLVRSQQETQYF.

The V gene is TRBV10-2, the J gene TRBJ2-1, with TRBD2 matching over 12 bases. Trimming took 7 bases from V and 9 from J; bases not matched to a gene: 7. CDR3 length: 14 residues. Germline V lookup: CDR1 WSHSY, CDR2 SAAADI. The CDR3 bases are TGCGCCAGCATGGGGGCTAGCGGGAGGGTTGAGCAGTTCTTC. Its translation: CASMGASGRVEQFF.

The CDR3 region is CASRKGGVTGELFF. CDR3 bases: TGTGCCAGCAGGAAGGGGGGTGTGACCGGGGAGCTGTTTTTT. The chain couples TRBV28 to TRBJ2-2; either TRBD1 or TRBD2 may supply D (6 bases each). Germline V CDR1 and CDR2: MDHEN, SYDVKM. This CDR3 is built from 14 residues. The ends were cut back, 6 bases at V and 5 bases at J, with 13 bases in the middle.

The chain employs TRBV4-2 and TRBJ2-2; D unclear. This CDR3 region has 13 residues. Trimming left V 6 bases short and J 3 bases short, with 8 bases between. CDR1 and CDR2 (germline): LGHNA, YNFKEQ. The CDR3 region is CASSLPDTGELFF. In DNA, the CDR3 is TGTGCCAGCAGTCTTCCCGACACCGGGGAGCTGTTTTTT.

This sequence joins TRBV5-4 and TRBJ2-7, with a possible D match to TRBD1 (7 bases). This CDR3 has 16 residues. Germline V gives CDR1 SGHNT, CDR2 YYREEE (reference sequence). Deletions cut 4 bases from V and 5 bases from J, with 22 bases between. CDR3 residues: CASSGGTAKSYNEQYF. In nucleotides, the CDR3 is TGTGCCAGCAGCGGAGGGACAGCAAAAAGTTATAACGAGCAGTACTTC.

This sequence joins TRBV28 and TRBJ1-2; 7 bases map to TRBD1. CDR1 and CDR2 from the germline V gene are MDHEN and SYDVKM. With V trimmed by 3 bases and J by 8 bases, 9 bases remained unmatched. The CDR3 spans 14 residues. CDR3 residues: CASSLRGLVGGYTF. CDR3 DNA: TGTGCCAGCAGTTTGAGGGGGCTAGTGGGAGGCTACACCTTC.

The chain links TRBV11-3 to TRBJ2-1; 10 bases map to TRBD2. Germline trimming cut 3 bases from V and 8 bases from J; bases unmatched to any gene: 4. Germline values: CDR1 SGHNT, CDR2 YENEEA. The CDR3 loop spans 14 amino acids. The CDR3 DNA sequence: TGTGCCAGCAGCTTGGGAGCGGGAGGGGATGAGCAGTTCTTC. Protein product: CASSLGAGGDEQFF.

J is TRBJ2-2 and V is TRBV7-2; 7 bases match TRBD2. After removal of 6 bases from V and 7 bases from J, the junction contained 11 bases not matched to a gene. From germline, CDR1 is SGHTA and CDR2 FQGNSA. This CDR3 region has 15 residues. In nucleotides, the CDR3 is TGTGCCAGCAGGCGCCGGGGCGGGAGTATCGGGGAGCTGTTTTTT. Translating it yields CASRRRGGSIGELFF.

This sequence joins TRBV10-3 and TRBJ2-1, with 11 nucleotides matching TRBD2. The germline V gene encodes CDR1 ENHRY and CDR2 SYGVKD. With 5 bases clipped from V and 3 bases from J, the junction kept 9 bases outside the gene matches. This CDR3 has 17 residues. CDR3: CAISYEIGTSGYNEQFF. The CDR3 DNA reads TGTGCCATCAGTTACGAAATCGGGACTAGCGGCTACAATGAGCAGTTCTTC.

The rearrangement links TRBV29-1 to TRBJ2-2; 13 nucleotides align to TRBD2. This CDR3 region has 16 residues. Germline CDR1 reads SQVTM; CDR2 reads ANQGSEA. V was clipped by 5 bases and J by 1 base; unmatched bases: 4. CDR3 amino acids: CSVWTSGSRNTGELFF. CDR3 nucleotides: TGCAGCGTTTGGACTAGCGGGAGTAGGAACACCGGGGAGCTGTTTTTT.

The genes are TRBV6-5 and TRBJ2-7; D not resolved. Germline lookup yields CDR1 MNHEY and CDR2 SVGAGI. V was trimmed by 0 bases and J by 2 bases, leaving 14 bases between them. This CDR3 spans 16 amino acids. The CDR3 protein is CASSYSTRAETYEQYF. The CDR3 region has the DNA TGTGCCAGCAGTTACTCGACTCGGGCAGAGACCTACGAGCAGTACTTC.

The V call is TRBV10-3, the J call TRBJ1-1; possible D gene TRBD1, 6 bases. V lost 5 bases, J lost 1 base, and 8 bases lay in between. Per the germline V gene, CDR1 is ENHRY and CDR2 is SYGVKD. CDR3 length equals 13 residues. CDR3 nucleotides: TGTGCCATCAGTTTGACAGGGAACACTGAAGCTTTCTTT. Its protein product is CAISLTGNTEAFF.